Shown below are 30 T cell receptor beta chains from a single sample sequenced in a study of T cell responses to AZD1222 COVID-19 vaccine. Sequenced by immunoSEQ multiplex PCR; TCRdb stores in-frame clones only, minus some. This sample yields over 130,000 clones, of which around 92% are seen a single time; 3% to 4.5% belongs to the top ten. The sample was peripheral blood, taken 28 days after the second AZD1222 dose. The source of these receptors is an adult who received the AZD1222 COVID-19 vaccine.

The chain employs TRBV19 and TRBJ2-7; D not certain. CDR3 size: 13 residues. Germline V lookup: CDR1 LNHDA, CDR2 SQIVND (reference sequence). Trimming took off 1 base at V and 4 bases at J, with 8 bases between the two ends. In DNA, the CDR3 is TGTGCCAGTAGTATAGTTAGCAGTTACGAGCAGTACTTC. Protein sequence: CASSIVSSYEQYF.

The rearrangement links TRBV3-1 (or the pseudogene TRBV3-2) to TRBJ2-6, with unresolved D. CDR1 is LGHDT, CDR2 YNNKEL, per germline (reference sequence). V gave up 4 bases and J gave up 3 bases, with 16 bases separating them. There are 17 residues in the CDR3. The CDR3 protein is CASSPLAWGGGANVLTF. The DNA of the CDR3 is TGTGCCAGCAGCCCTTTGGCGTGGGGTGGTGGGGCCAACGTCCTGACTTTC.

The chain couples TRBV18 to TRBJ1-4; D remains unclear. The CDR3 has 16 amino acids. The germline gives CDR1 KGHSH, CDR2 LQKENI. The V gene lost 1 base and the J gene lost 3 bases, with 12 bases spanning the gap. As DNA, the CDR3 is TGTGCCAGCTCACCACAGGGCCTCGGGGCTAATGAAAAACTGTTTTTT. This gives the protein CASSPQGLGANEKLFF.

The chain recombines TRBV7-3 with TRBJ2-3, with 15 bases aligning to TRBD2. The germline gives CDR1 SGHTA, CDR2 FQGTGA. The CDR3 has 17 residues. V trimming: 4 bases; J trimming: 4 bases; junction bases outside the gene matches: 6. The CDR3 DNA reads TGTGCCAGCAGCTCCCGGACTAGCGGGAGGGTGGCAGATACGCAGTATTTT. It is translated as CASSSRTSGRVADTQYF. Full variable domain (missing parts from reference TRBV7-3 and TRBJ2-3): GAGVSQTPSNKVTEKGKYVELRCDPISGHTALYWYRQSLGQGPEFLIYFQGTGAADDSGLPNDRFFAVRPEGSVSTLKIQRTERGDSAVYLCASSSRTSGRVADTQYFGPGTRLTVL.

V usage is TRBV29-1 and J usage is TRBJ2-3, with 7 positions matching TRBD1. With 6 bases clipped from V and 1 base from J, the junction kept 7 bases outside the gene matches. In germline, CDR1 is SQVTM, CDR2 ANQGSEA. The length of the CDR3 is 14 residues. CDR3 sequence reads: CSVETGYGTDTQYF. The CDR3, as DNA: TGCAGCGTGGAGACAGGGTACGGCACAGATACGCAGTATTTT.

This clone has a single count. This chain links TRBV5-1 with TRBJ2-2; 9 positions agree with TRBD1. The CDR3 spans 16 residues. Trimming at V came to 4 bases and at J to 3 bases, leaving 7 bases not matched to a gene. Per the germline V gene, CDR1 is SGHRS and CDR2 is YFSETQ. The CDR3 DNA reads TGCGCCAGCAGCGAGTACAGGGGGCAAGACACCGGGGAGCTGTTTTTT. Encoded protein: CASSEYRGQDTGELFF.

The CDR3 region has the DNA TGTGCCAGCAGCGGATTACCGGGAGGGCCTACCAGGGAGCAGTTCTTC. Translation gives CASSGLPGGPTREQFF. V usage is TRBV9 and J usage is TRBJ2-1; TRBD2 aligns across 8 bases. Germline assignment: CDR1 SGDLS and CDR2 YYNGEE. There are 16 residues in the CDR3. The junction had 15 bases not matched to a gene; V was cut back by 3 bases and J by 10 bases.

The CDR3 DNA reads as TGTGCCAGCAGCGTAGCGGCAGACTCCTACGAGCAGTACTTC. Amino acid sequence: CASSVAADSYEQYF. This chain links TRBV9 with TRBJ2-7, with D uncertain. V dropped 0 bases and J dropped 0 bases, with 7 bases sitting between them. Germline loops: CDR1 SGDLS, CDR2 YYNGEE. This CDR3 has 14 residues. Drawing the rest from reference TRBV9 and TRBJ2-7, the complete variable domain is DSGVTQTPKHLITATGQRVTLRCSPRSGDLSVYWYQQSLDQGLQFLIQYYNGEERAKGNILERFSAQQFPDLHSELNLSSLELGDSALYFCASSVAADSYEQYFGPGTRLTVT.

The chain links TRBV30 to TRBJ2-5; the D gene is possibly TRBD1 (6 bases). Trimming took off 1 base at V and 2 bases at J, with 14 bases between the two ends. CDR1 GTSNPN and CDR2 SVGIG come from the germline V gene (reference sequence). This CDR3 has 15 residues. Here the CDR3 reads CAWSGPFRGQETQYF. DNA for the CDR3: TGTGCCTGGAGTGGACCTTTCAGGGGACAAGAGACCCAGTACTTC.

The chain recombines TRBV6-5 with TRBJ2-1; D might be TRBD1 (6 bases). The length of the CDR3 is 15 residues. Trimming removed 0 bases at V and 4 bases at J, with 10 bases between. CDR1 and CDR2 from the germline V gene are MNHEY and SVGAGI. The DNA for the CDR3 is TGTGCCAGCAGTTACTCGGGGGCGCGGTACAATGAGCAGTTCTTC. Its protein is CASSYSGARYNEQFF.

The chain carries TRBV2 and TRBJ2-1; TRBD2 agrees at 8 bases. The V segment lost 5 bases and the J segment 1 base; nucleotides outside the gene matches: 7. From germline, CDR1 is SNHLY and CDR2 FYNNEI. The CDR3 is 16 amino acids. The CDR3 bases are TGTGCCAGCAGTTCGGGACTAGGGTGGTCCTACAATGAGCAGTTCTTC. This sequence encodes CASSSGLGWSYNEQFF.

The chain combines TRBV4-2 with TRBJ1-4; 11 bases align to TRBD1. Trimming took 0 bases from V and 3 from J; bases not matched to a gene: 9. The CDR3 contains 19 residues. The V gene's germline CDR1 is LGHNA and CDR2 YNFKEQ. For the CDR3, the DNA is TGTGCCAGCAGCCAAGAAGGGGACAGGGGGGTTTTAGCTAATGAAAAACTGTTTTTT. Protein: CASSQEGDRGVLANEKLFF.

The chain has TRBV18 and TRBJ2-7, with D possibly TRBD1 on 5 matching bases. The CDR3 has 15 amino acids. V was trimmed by 0 bases and J by 5 bases, leaving 14 bases between them. CDR1 and CDR2 from the germline V gene are KGHSH and LQKENI. The CDR3 DNA reads TGTGCCAGCTCACCACCTGTATCAGGGAAGAACGAGCAGTACTTC. It specifies CASSPPVSGKNEQYF.

This clone showed up just once. V gene TRBV5-1 combines with J gene TRBJ1-2; D perhaps matches TRBD1 (5 bases). Looked up from germline, CDR1 is SGHRS and CDR2 is YFSETQ. There are 16 residues in the CDR3. Between the trimmed V and J ends, which lost 3 bases and 4 bases, there was a span of 19 bases. CDR3 coding DNA: TGCGCCAGCAGCTCGGGACGGACGTACGAGAGCTATGGCTACACCTTC. Translating gives CASSSGRTYESYGYTF.

The genes are TRBV12-3 or TRBV12-4 and TRBJ1-3; 7 bases fit TRBD1. V lost 6 bases to trimming and J lost 6 bases; unmatched junction nucleotides: 5. CDR3 length equals 13 residues. The CDR3 spells CASRTGVKNTIYF. In DNA, the CDR3 is TGTGCCAGCAGAACAGGGGTCAAAAACACCATATATTTT.

In this sample, this clone turned up once. The rearrangement links TRBV5-5 to TRBJ1-5, with 8 bases lining up with TRBD1. The J segment lost 7 bases and the V segment lost 6 bases, leaving 9 bases of the junction unmatched. The germline CDR1 and CDR2 sequences are SGHKS and YYEKEE (reference sequence). The CDR3 runs 14 residues. Here the CDR3 reads CASTPGQGKQPQHF. Written as DNA, the CDR3 is TGTGCCAGCACACCTGGACAGGGTAAACAGCCCCAGCATTTT.

The V and J genes are TRBV9 and TRBJ1-5; D unclear. Germline CDR1 SGDLS, CDR2 YYNGEE. V was trimmed by 4 bases and J by 1 base, leaving 12 bases between them. CDR3 size: 15 residues. CDR3: CASSPTYSSNQPQHF. The CDR3 nucleotides are TGTGCCAGCAGCCCGACGTATTCGAGCAATCAGCCCCAGCATTTT.

The rearrangement joins TRBV5-1 to TRBJ1-2, with no clear D. Germline V CDR1 and CDR2: SGHRS, YFSETQ. V lost 0 bases, J lost 7 bases, and 10 bases lay in between. The CDR3 has 13 amino acids. The CDR3 loop reads CASSLGGNGGYTF. The CDR3, as DNA: TGCGCCAGCAGCTTGGGTGGAAATGGTGGCTACACCTTC.

This chain links TRBV19 with TRBJ1-5; perhaps TRBD1 as D (5 bases). Trimming removed 5 bases at V and 1 base at J, with 12 bases between. The germline V gene has CDR1 LNHDA and CDR2 SQIVND (reference sequence). The CDR3 sequence is 15 residues long. This CDR3 is CASSSGWGSNQPQHF. The CDR3 bases are TGTGCCAGTAGTTCCGGGTGGGGCAGCAATCAGCCCCAGCATTTT.

CDR3 nucleotide sequence: TGTGCCTCAGTGGGACAGGGACTTTCTGGGGCCAACGTCCTGACTTTC. It yields the protein CASVGQGLSGANVLTF. V gene TRBV10-3 combines with J gene TRBJ2-6, with 9 bases fitting TRBD1. Trimming at V came to 11 bases and at J to 1 base, leaving 9 bases not matched to a gene. CDR3 size: 16 residues. Germline CDR1 is ENHRY and CDR2 is SYGVKD.

This clone was observed a single time. This rearrangement joins TRBV7-2 to TRBJ2-2, with a weak D call TRBD2 (7 bases). The CDR3 totals 14 residues. The ends were cut back, 6 bases at V and 3 bases at J, with 11 bases in the middle. The germline V gene has CDR1 SGHTA and CDR2 FQGNSA. The chain's CDR3 is CASRTGRDTGELFF. CDR3 nucleotide sequence: TGTGCCAGCAGAACAGGGAGGGACACCGGGGAGCTGTTTTTT.

The J gene is TRBJ1-4, the V gene TRBV10-3; a weak D match, TRBD1 (5 bases). CDR1 and CDR2 from the germline V gene are ENHRY and SYGVKD. The CDR3 spans 15 residues. Trimming shortened V by 0 bases and J by 4 bases, and 9 bases separated the two germline ends. The CDR3 here is CAISESGQHNEKLFF. CDR3 bases: TGTGCCATCAGTGAGTCGGGGCAGCATAATGAAAAACTGTTTTTT.

This chain joins TRBV7-9 and TRBJ1-2; the match to TRBD1 covers 7 bases. This CDR3 is built from 15 residues. After removal of 5 bases from V and 8 bases from J, the junction contained 14 bases not matched to a gene. The germline V gene encodes CDR1 SEHNR and CDR2 FQNEAQ (reference sequence). This CDR3 reads CASSPGQTPEEGYTF. DNA for the CDR3: TGTGCCAGCAGCCCGGGACAGACACCAGAGGAAGGCTACACCTTC.

V usage is TRBV5-6 and J usage is TRBJ1-1; D call uncertain. V was shortened by 3 bases and J by 6 bases, with 9 bases between the two germline ends. The CDR3 spans 12 residues. The V gene's germline CDR1 is SGHDT and CDR2 YYEEEE. DNA of the CDR3: TGTGCCAGCAGCTCCTTTGGGGCTGAAGCTTTCTTT. Its protein is CASSSFGAEAFF.

The chain has TRBV4-1 and TRBJ2-1; D uncertain. V lost 6 bases to trimming and J lost 9 bases, with 9 bases between them. The CDR3 is made up of 11 amino acids. Germline V lookup: CDR1 MGHRA, CDR2 YSYEKL. The CDR3 is CASSLEGEQFF. DNA of the CDR3: TGCGCCAGCAGTCTAGAAGGTGAGCAGTTCTTC.

Only a few counts were recorded for this clone. The chain joins TRBV19 to TRBJ2-1, with TRBD2 identical over 7 bases. The V gene end was trimmed by 3 bases and the J gene end by 8 bases; junction bases not matched to a gene: 16. The V gene's germline CDR1 is LNHDA and CDR2 SQIVND (reference sequence). The CDR3 length is 17 residues. Here the CDR3 DNA reads TGTGCCAGTAGTATTATCGTAACGGGAGGTCGAAAGTATGAGCAGTTCTTC. Residues: CASSIIVTGGRKYEQFF.

This chain joins TRBV2 and TRBJ2-7, with D uncertain. In germline, CDR1 is SNHLY, CDR2 FYNNEI. V shed 8 bases and J shed 0 bases, with 5 bases lying between them. The CDR3 sequence is 11 residues long. The CDR3, as DNA: TGTGCCAGCGCGACCTCCTACGAGCAGTACTTC. It is translated as CASATSYEQYF.

The chain uses TRBV29-1 and TRBJ1-1, with D perhaps matching TRBD1 (5 bases). Germline CDR1 reads SQVTM; CDR2 reads ANQGSEA. The CDR3 is 12 amino acids. The V gene lost 5 bases and the J gene lost 5 bases, with 12 bases spanning the gap. DNA of the CDR3: TGCAGCGTTAAGACAGCGGGAACTGAAGCTTTCTTT. Translating gives CSVKTAGTEAFF.

The J gene is TRBJ2-3, the V gene TRBV5-1; 8 bases fit TRBD2. Trimming cost V 4 bases and J 3 bases; bases outside gene matches: 4. This CDR3 contains 14 residues. Looked up from germline, CDR1 is SGHRS and CDR2 is YFSETQ. CDR3 protein: CASSLSGTTDTQYF. The CDR3 nucleotides read TGCGCCAGCAGCCTTAGCGGGACGACAGATACGCAGTATTTT.

The chain uses TRBV6-5 and TRBJ1-1; D possibly corresponds to TRBD1 (5 bases). There are 12 residues in the CDR3. Germline V gene sequence: CDR1 MNHEY, CDR2 SVGAGI. The ends were cut back, 5 bases at V and 7 bases at J, with 11 bases in the middle. The CDR3 DNA reads TGTGCCAGCAGTCGCAGGGACTTTGAAGCTTTCTTT. Translated: CASSRRDFEAFF.